This TCR beta chain derives from a study of graft-versus-host responses after intestinal transplantation (dated by TCRdb to the early 2020s). Regarding the complete study: The transplants that recipients received were multivisceral, liver-intestinal, or isolated intestinal. Alloreactive clones were identified by sequencing pre-transplant mixed lymphocyte reaction products and comparing these products with unstimulated pre-transplant donor and recipient T cells. The cohort enrolled approximately 24 intestinal transplant recipients, one of whom was a retransplant, and a few patients without pretransplant specimens were excluded. Every recipient was given anti-thymocyte globulin induction, followed by around three years of maintenance tacrolimus and steroids. After intestinal transplantation, graft-versus-host and host-versus-graft alloreactive T cell clones in the graft, circulation and bone marrow were tracked using bulk TCR-beta CDR3 sequencing. A peak of at least 4% donor T cells among recipient peripheral blood mononuclear cells was the definition used for donor T cell macrochimerism. Rather than going through the commercial service, samples from three later patients were sequenced in-house on an Illumina MiSeq and processed with MiXCR. What the work shows at the level of the full study, not this receptor alone: Early after transplant, peak levels of circulating GvH clones were found to be associated with declines in HvG clones. The relatively low number and heterogeneity of intestinal transplant patients limited the conclusions. Patients with donor T cell macrochimerism had high GvH to HvG T cell clonal ratios in their allografts. GvH clones were detected in recipient bone marrow, and some appeared earlier in ileal mucosa or blood, consistent with an intestinal mucosal origin.

The library relied on the immunoSEQ multiplex PCR assay. High-throughput TCR-beta CDR3 sequencing of genomic DNA from most patients was performed by Adaptive Biotechnologies. The study's own analysis went as follows. Adaptive's ImmunoSEQ software was the source of the TCR sequencing data for 15 to 20 patients, while a few other patients were processed with MiXCR and VDJtools. CDR3 nucleotide sequences shared between donor and recipient were removed because their origin could not be assigned. To be classed as alloreactive, a clone needed at least 2-fold expansion over unstimulated cells and a minimum CFSE-low frequency of 0.002% (template counts) or 0.001% (read counts). A clone was considered mappable if detected in the sequenced pre-transplant spleen, lymph node, or MLR CFSE-low populations of the donor or recipient. Cumulative frequency of alloreactive clones was calculated as a percentage of all sequences weighted by copy number. In its TCRdb copy, this immuneACCESS table keeps in-frame sequences only and misses some clones. Where compared with another copy, unresolved V genes explain less than half of these, and the others have no known cause. V and J calls and clone size come straight from that table; D and trimming were deduced from the DNA. This sample has 74,000 or so clones in its table, and 92% of those were observed once. The top ten constitute around 0.69% of the sample.

V drops 2 bases and J drops 1 base, leaving 8 bases in between. The germline V gene provides CDR1 WSHSY and CDR2 SAAADI. The CDR3 spans 14 residues, from the cysteine through the phenylalanine. This entry keeps only the CDR3 DNA: 42 bases, framed from base 1. Blood samples were collected up to 4 times in the first month after transplant and then at least monthly when available. The sample holds a few counts of this clone. Its specific antigen is unknown. Base-call qualities are not available, and no considerably larger clone is one nucleotide away. Sequencing was performed on PBMCs, taken 98 days after intestinal transplantation. The TCR originated in a human patient who received an intestinal transplant, so some T cells may come from the graft donor. The rearrangement joined TRBV10-2 to TRBJ2-5; a tentative D call is TRBD1 (5 bases match). The DNA sequence is as follows: TGCGCCAGCAGTGAGGCTGGGGCCCAAGAGACCCAGTACTTC. It is translated as CASSEAGAQETQYF.